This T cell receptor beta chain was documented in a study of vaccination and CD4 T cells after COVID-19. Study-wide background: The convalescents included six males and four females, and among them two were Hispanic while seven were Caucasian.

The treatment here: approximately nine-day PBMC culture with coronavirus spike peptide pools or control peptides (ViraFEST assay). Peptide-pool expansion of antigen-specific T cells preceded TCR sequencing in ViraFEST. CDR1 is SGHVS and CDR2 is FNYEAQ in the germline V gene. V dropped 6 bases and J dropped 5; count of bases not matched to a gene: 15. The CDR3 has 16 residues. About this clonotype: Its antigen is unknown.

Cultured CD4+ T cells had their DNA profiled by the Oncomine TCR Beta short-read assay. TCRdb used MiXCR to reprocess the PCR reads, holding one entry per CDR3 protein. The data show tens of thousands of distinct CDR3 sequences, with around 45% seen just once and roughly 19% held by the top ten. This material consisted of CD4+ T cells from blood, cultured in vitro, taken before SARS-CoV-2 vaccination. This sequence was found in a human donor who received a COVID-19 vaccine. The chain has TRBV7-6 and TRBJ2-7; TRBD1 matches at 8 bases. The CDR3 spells CASSSTGAIGGNEQYF. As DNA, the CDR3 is TGTGCCAGCAGTTCGACAGGGGCCATCGGGGGTAACGAGCAGTACTTC.